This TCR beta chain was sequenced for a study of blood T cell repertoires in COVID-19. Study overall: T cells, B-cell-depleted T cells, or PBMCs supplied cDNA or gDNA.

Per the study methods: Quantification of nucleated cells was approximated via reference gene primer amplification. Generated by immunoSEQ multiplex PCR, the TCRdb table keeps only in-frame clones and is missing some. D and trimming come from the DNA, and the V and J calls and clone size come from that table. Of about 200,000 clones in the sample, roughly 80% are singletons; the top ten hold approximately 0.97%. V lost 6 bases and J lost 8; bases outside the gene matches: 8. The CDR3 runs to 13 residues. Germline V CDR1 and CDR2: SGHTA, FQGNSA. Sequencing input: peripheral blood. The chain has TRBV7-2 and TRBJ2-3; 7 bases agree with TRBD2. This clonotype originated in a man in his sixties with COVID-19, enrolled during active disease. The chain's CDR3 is CASSPNGEGTQYF. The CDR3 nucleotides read TGTGCCAGCAGTCCAAACGGGGAGGGTACGCAGTATTTT.